Shown below are 27 T cell receptor beta chains from a single sample sequenced in a study of immune cell composition in non-small cell lung cancer. Assay: immunoSEQ multiplex PCR; the TCRdb copy retains only in-frame clones and omits some. The profile shows roughly 2,700 clones, around 74% of them singletons. Sequences were obtained from lung tumor tissue. These receptor sequences come from a human donor with non-small cell lung cancer.

The V gene is TRBV19, the J gene TRBJ2-3; D unresolved. With 6 bases removed from V and 1 base from J, the gap between germline ends came to 14 bases. CDR1 is LNHDA, CDR2 SQIVND, per germline (reference sequence). The CDR3 extends over 15 amino acids. The DNA for the CDR3 is TGTGCCAGTAGCCTCGCCGGGTCTGGCACAGATACGCAGTATTTT. It codes for CASSLAGSGTDTQYF.

The J gene is TRBJ1-5, the V gene TRBV6-1; the D gene is possibly TRBD1 (5 bases). Germline loops: CDR1 MNHNS, CDR2 SASEGT. V lost 5 bases, J lost 5 bases, and 13 bases lay in between. The CDR3 sequence is 14 residues long. The CDR3 sequence is CASSLAGRDQPQHF. The DNA for the CDR3 is TGTGCCAGCAGTTTAGCAGGGAGGGATCAGCCCCAGCATTTT.

This clone was detected once. The gene calls are TRBV5-6 and TRBJ2-5; 7 bases are shared with TRBD1. Germline CDR1 and CDR2: SGHDT and YYEEEE. V shed 4 bases, J shed 6 bases, and the junction held 6 bases outside the gene matches. The CDR3 has 13 residues. The CDR3 DNA sequence: TGTGCCAGCAGCGTGACAGGGCTCCAGACCCAGTACTTC. It encodes CASSVTGLQTQYF.

The V call is TRBV7-3, the J call TRBJ2-3; TRBD2 aligns across 7 bases. This CDR3 is built from 15 residues. In germline, CDR1 is SGHTA, CDR2 FQGTGA. V gave up 1 base and J gave up 3 bases; unmatched junction bases: 4. CDR3 in DNA: TGTGCCAGCAGCTTAAGGGGGGGAGGGACAGATACGCAGTATTTT. Protein product: CASSLRGGGTDTQYF. The full variable domain, its missing parts supplied by reference TRBV7-3 and TRBJ2-3, is GAGVSQTPSNKVTEKGKYVELRCDPISGHTALYWYRQSLGQGPEFLIYFQGTGAADDSGLPNDRFFAVRPEGSVSTLKIQRTERGDSAVYLCASSLRGGGTDTQYFGPGTRLTVL.

This clone was counted once. The J gene is TRBJ2-7, the V gene TRBV19; D possibly corresponds to TRBD1 (5 bases). CDR1 and CDR2 from the germline V gene are LNHDA and SQIVND (reference sequence). The CDR3 sequence is 14 residues long. Trimming pared 2 bases from V and 3 bases from J, leaving 11 bases between. The CDR3 reads CASSIRSGNYEQYF. For the CDR3, the DNA is TGTGCCAGTAGTATACGCTCAGGGAACTACGAGCAGTACTTC.

This clone was detected a few times. V and J are TRBV27 and TRBJ2-7, with 8 positions matching TRBD2. CDR1 is MNHEY and CDR2 is SMNVEV in the germline V gene (reference sequence). The CDR3 runs 15 residues. V was clipped by 6 bases and J by 3 bases; unmatched bases: 10. CDR3 nucleotide sequence: TGTGCCAGCAGATACAGCGGGGGACCCCTCTACGAGCAGTACTTC. Amino acids: CASRYSGGPLYEQYF.

A few counts support this clone. J is TRBJ1-5 and V is TRBV4-3; D is possibly TRBD1 (5 bases). Germline V gene sequence: CDR1 LGHNA, CDR2 YSLEER. This CDR3 spans 15 amino acids. Trimming cost V 1 base and J 0 bases, with 7 bases left between them. DNA for the CDR3: TGCGCCAGCAGCCAAGGGGGGGGTAGCAATCAGCCCCAGCATTTT. Translation: CASSQGGGSNQPQHF.

This chain uses TRBV28 with TRBJ2-7; 8 bases align to TRBD1. Trimming removed 10 bases from V and 5 bases from J; junction bases left unmatched: 10. The CDR3 has 13 residues. Germline-derived CDR1 and CDR2 are MDHEN and SYDVKM. CDR3 sequence (DNA): TGTGCCACCCGTGGACAGGGTAACAACGAGCAGTACTTC. Protein sequence: CATRGQGNNEQYF.

V usage is TRBV7-3 and J usage is TRBJ2-1; TRBD2 agrees at 11 bases. This CDR3 comprises 14 residues. Germline loops: CDR1 SGHTA, CDR2 FQGTGA. V dropped 2 bases and J dropped 6; count of bases not matched to a gene: 0. The CDR3, as DNA: TGTGCCAGCAGCTTAGGGACTAGCGGCAATGAGCAGTTCTTC. It is translated as CASSLGTSGNEQFF.

The J gene is TRBJ2-5, the V gene TRBV11-2, with 11 positions matching TRBD1. This CDR3 spans 17 amino acids. J lost 5 bases, V lost 4 bases, and 12 bases had no gene match. Germline V gives CDR1 SGHAT, CDR2 FQNNGV. CDR3 coding DNA: TGTGCCAGCAGCTGGGGGGGGACAGGGGGTTTTCGGGAGACCCAGTACTTC. The encoded protein is CASSWGGTGGFRETQYF. The complete variable domain, with remaining parts taken from reference TRBV11-2 and TRBJ2-5, reads EAGVAQSPRYKIIEKRQSVAFWCNPISGHATLYWYQQILGQGPKLLIQFQNNGVVDDSQLPKDRFSAERLKGVDSTLKIQPAKLEDSAVYLCASSWGGTGGFRETQYFGPGTRLLVL.

The CDR3: CASSIGGLAADTQYF. Here the CDR3 DNA reads TGTGCCAGTAGTATAGGAGGACTAGCAGCAGATACGCAGTATTTT. This chain connects TRBV19 to TRBJ2-3, with 8 bases fitting TRBD2. Looked up from germline, CDR1 is LNHDA and CDR2 is SQIVND (reference sequence). V shed 1 base and J 4 bases; nucleotides not matched to a gene: 4. This CDR3 is built from 15 residues.

V is TRBV28 and J is TRBJ1-2; TRBD1 agrees at 9 bases. The CDR3 spans 17 residues. V gave up 7 bases and J gave up 6 bases; unmatched junction bases: 18. Germline V gene sequence: CDR1 MDHEN, CDR2 SYDVKM. The CDR3 coding sequence is TGTGCCAGCAACGGGCGCTCCGGGACAGGGAATAGGCATGGCTACACCTTC. Translating it yields CASNGRSGTGNRHGYTF.

On this clone itself: The same CDR3 arises from other DNA sequences in this sample as well. The chain employs TRBV27 and TRBJ2-3, with 8 bases aligning to TRBD1. CDR1 is MNHEY and CDR2 is SMNVEV in the germline V gene (reference sequence). Losses at the gene ends were 0 bases for V and 3 bases for J; bases not matched to a gene: 11. The CDR3 consists of 18 residues. The CDR3 region is CASSLSRDRLGGTDTQYF. The CDR3 DNA follows: TGTGCCAGCAGTTTATCTAGGGACAGGCTCGGTGGGACAGATACGCAGTATTTT.

V and J are TRBV14 and TRBJ2-5, with TRBD2 identical over 12 bases. Germline lookup yields CDR1 SGHDN and CDR2 FVKESK. This CDR3 comprises 16 residues. After removal of 5 bases from V and 1 base from J, the junction contained 5 bases not matched to a gene. This CDR3 reads CASSYGLAGIQETQYF. As DNA, the CDR3 is TGTGCCAGCAGCTACGGACTAGCGGGGATCCAAGAGACCCAGTACTTC.

The chain uses TRBV6-6 and TRBJ1-1; D perhaps matches TRBD1 (5 bases). V was cut by 5 bases and J by 3 bases, with 13 bases left in between. The CDR3 sequence is 14 residues long. Germline values: CDR1 MNHNY, CDR2 SVGAGI (reference sequence). The CDR3 sequence is CASSTRVRDTEAFF. The CDR3 DNA is TGTGCCAGCAGTACCAGGGTGCGAGACACTGAAGCTTTCTTT.

About this clone itself: At the DNA level, this CDR3 is encoded by other sequences in the same sample as well. The rearrangement joins TRBV27 to TRBJ2-3; TRBD1 matches 8 bases. The CDR3 is made up of 18 amino acids. Germline CDR1 reads MNHEY; CDR2 reads SMNVEV (reference sequence). Germline trimming cut 0 bases from V and 3 bases from J; bases unmatched to any gene: 11. CDR3 DNA: TGTGCCAGCAGTTTATCTAGGGACAGGCTTGGTGGGACAGATACGCAGTATTTT. Translating gives CASSLSRDRLGGTDTQYF.

The rearrangement links TRBV30 to TRBJ1-5, with 8 bases lining up with TRBD1. The CDR3 spans 15 residues. The germline V gene encodes CDR1 GTSNPN and CDR2 SVGIG (reference sequence). Trimming at V came to 1 base and at J to 7 bases, leaving 9 bases not matched to a gene. The CDR3 sequence: CAWSDSGGTKQPQHF. CDR3 in DNA: TGTGCCTGGAGTGATTCAGGGGGCACTAAACAGCCCCAGCATTTT.

The chain joins TRBV11-2 to TRBJ2-7; 10 bases are a match to TRBD1. The CDR3 totals 15 residues. Trimming cost V 6 bases and J 3 bases; bases outside gene matches: 8. Looked up from germline, CDR1 is SGHAT and CDR2 is FQNNGV. The CDR3 reads CASRDRGRQGYEQYF. The CDR3 DNA is TGTGCCAGCAGAGACAGGGGGCGCCAGGGCTACGAGCAGTACTTC. Drawing the rest from reference TRBV11-2 and TRBJ2-7, the complete variable domain is EAGVAQSPRYKIIEKRQSVAFWCNPISGHATLYWYQQILGQGPKLLIQFQNNGVVDDSQLPKDRFSAERLKGVDSTLKIQPAKLEDSAVYLCASRDRGRQGYEQYFGPGTRLTVT.

This clone was found a few times. This chain uses TRBV7-9 with TRBJ1-1, with a weak D call TRBD1 (5 bases). The CDR3 extends over 15 amino acids. Germline CDR1 and CDR2: SEHNR and FQNEAQ (reference sequence). The ends were cut back, 0 bases at V and 1 base at J, with 9 bases in the middle. CDR3 DNA sequence: TGTGCCAGCAGCTTAGCTCAGGGATGGAACACTGAAGCTTTCTTT. Its translation: CASSLAQGWNTEAFF.

This clone was detected once. This sequence joins TRBV4-3 and TRBJ1-1; 9 bases line up with TRBD1. CDR1 and CDR2 (germline): LGHNA, YSLEER. V shed 4 bases, J shed 5 bases, and the junction held 5 bases outside the gene matches. The CDR3 is 14 residues long. The CDR3 sequence is CASSPTGGMTEAFF. The DNA of the CDR3 is TGCGCCAGCAGCCCAACAGGGGGCATGACTGAAGCTTTCTTT.

This clone was detected only a few times. This chain uses TRBV10-3 with TRBJ2-7; 15 positions match TRBD2. Germline-derived CDR1 and CDR2 are ENHRY and SYGVKD. This CDR3 has 15 residues. J lost 6 bases, V lost 4 bases, and 4 bases had no gene match. The CDR3 is CAISAPGLAGGEQYF. In DNA form, the CDR3 reads TGTGCCATCAGTGCCCCGGGACTAGCGGGGGGCGAGCAGTACTTC.

The J gene is TRBJ2-3, the V gene TRBV9; 7 bases fit TRBD2. The CDR3 has 15 residues. In germline, CDR1 is SGDLS, CDR2 YYNGEE. V lost 1 base to trimming and J lost 1 base; unmatched junction nucleotides: 3. The chain's CDR3 is CASSVMGGGTDTQYF. CDR3 sequence (DNA): TGTGCCAGCAGCGTAATGGGGGGGGGCACAGATACGCAGTATTTT.

The chain uses TRBV6-4 and TRBJ2-7, with D possibly matching TRBD1 (6 bases). The CDR3 contains 17 residues. V was trimmed by 5 bases and J by 0 bases, leaving 20 bases between them. Germline V gene lookup returns CDR1 MRHNA and CDR2 SNTAGT. CDR3: CASSFGGSTIFSYEQYF. DNA for the CDR3: TGTGCCAGCAGTTTTGGGGGCAGTACTATTTTCTCCTACGAGCAGTACTTC.

The chain links TRBV5-6 to TRBJ2-1, with TRBD1 identical over 7 bases. This CDR3 region has 16 residues. Trimming removed 4 bases from V and 4 bases from J; junction bases left unmatched: 11. Germline V lookup: CDR1 SGHDT, CDR2 YYEEEE. This CDR3 is CASSQTGRSYYNEQFF. As DNA, the CDR3 is TGTGCCAGCAGCCAGACAGGGAGATCATATTACAATGAGCAGTTCTTC.

This clone was seen more than once but under ten times. This chain joins TRBV18 and TRBJ1-5; D is perhaps TRBD1 (5 bases). The CDR3 loop spans 17 amino acids. In germline, CDR1 is KGHSH, CDR2 LQKENI. The germline V and J ends were trimmed by 2 bases and 2 bases, with 16 bases remaining between them. The chain's CDR3 is CASSPVSGGRGNQPQHF. The CDR3 DNA is TGTGCCAGCTCACCAGTAAGCGGGGGAAGGGGCAATCAGCCCCAGCATTTT.

The chain employs TRBV7-2 and TRBJ2-7; 9 bases line up with TRBD1. This CDR3 comprises 16 residues. Trimming took 1 base from V and 4 from J; bases not matched to a gene: 8. Germline V CDR1 and CDR2: SGHTA, FQGNSA. The CDR3 sequence is CASSLVFGQGTYEQYF. As DNA, the CDR3 is TGTGCCAGCAGCTTAGTATTTGGACAGGGGACGTACGAGCAGTACTTC.

Notes on this clone: Other DNA sequences in the same sample also yield this CDR3. The V gene is TRBV7-9, the J gene TRBJ1-5; D perhaps matches TRBD1 (5 bases). V lost 1 base, J lost 7 bases, and 11 bases lay in between. CDR1 and CDR2 from the germline V gene are SEHNR and FQNEAQ (reference sequence). CDR3 length equals 14 residues. The CDR3 is CASSLDAGQQPQHF. For the CDR3, the DNA is TGTGCCAGCAGCTTAGATGCAGGGCAGCAGCCCCAGCATTTT. Full variable domain (outside the CDR3, taken from reference TRBV7-9 and TRBJ1-5): DTGVSQNPRHKITKRGQNVTFRCDPISEHNRLYWYRQTLGQGPEFLTYFQNEAQLEKSRLLSDRFSAERPKGSFSTLEIQRTEQGDSAMYLCASSLDAGQQPQHFGDGTRLSIL.